These 11 T cell receptor beta chains share one sample of origin, sequenced in a study of tumor and adjacent non-tumor tissue in lung cancer. The library came from three nested PCR rounds adapted from ARM-PCR protocols. TCRdb itself ran the multiplex PCR reads through MiXCR, one entry per CDR3 protein. The sample has approximately 130,000 distinct CDR3 sequences, 66% seen once; the top ten hold around 13%. This sample's RNA came from whole unsorted tissue. The material sequenced was lung tumor tissue. These receptors were taken from a young man with non-small cell lung cancer.

Concerning this clonotype: This is likely a read error, given that the CDR3 carries no conserved phenylalanine or tryptophan at its end. The chain combines TRBV7-2 with TRBJ1-6; D gene unclear. Germline loops: CDR1 SGHTA, CDR2 FQGNSA. The ends were cut back, 5 bases at V and 6 bases at J, with 5 bases in the middle. There are 12 residues in the CDR3. The CDR3 is CASSPTNSPLHS. The CDR3 coding sequence is TGTGCCAGCAGCCCTACTAATTCACCCCTCCACTCT.

In nucleotides, the CDR3 is TGTACTAGCAGTCTTGGAGGAGGCAGACCCTACGAGCAGTACTTC. This encodes CTSSLGGGRPYEQYF. This chain uses TRBV11-1 with TRBJ2-7; D possibly corresponds to TRBD2 (6 bases). Germline assignment: CDR1 SGHAT and CDR2 FQDESV (reference sequence). CDR3 length: 15 residues.

In regard to this clonotype: One junction end does not reproduce the germline sequence, and a read error may be involved. The chain has TRBV20-1 and TRBJ2-1; 8 bases line up with TRBD2. The germline CDR1 and CDR2 sequences are DFQATT and SNEGSKA (reference sequence). This CDR3 contains 14 residues. The CDR3: CCASFPTSVYEQFF. CDR3 coding DNA: TGCTGTGCTAGTTTCCCGACTAGCGTCTATGAGCAGTTCTTC.

Points on this clonotype: This sequence may be a read error, since a much larger clone differs from it by one base. The V gene is TRBV20-1, the J gene TRBJ2-1, with 9 positions matching TRBD2. There are 13 residues in the CDR3. Germline V gives CDR1 DFQATT, CDR2 SNEGSKA (reference sequence). CDR3 DNA sequence: TGCAGTGCTAACAGCGGGGGGAGGAATGAGCAGTTATTC. This gives the protein CSANSGGRNEQLF.

This clonotype was counted once. This sequence joins TRBV7-9 and TRBJ2-2; D is ambiguous. Trimming shortened V by 4 bases and J by 4 bases, and 7 bases separated the two germline ends. The length of the CDR3 is 13 residues. CDR1 and CDR2 (germline): SEHNR, FQNEAQ (reference sequence). CDR3 nucleotide sequence: TGTGCCAGCAGCTGGCCCAGCACCGGGGAGCTGTTTTTT. Protein sequence: CASSWPSTGELFF.

Ten or more counts support this clonotype. The chain combines TRBV20-1 with TRBJ2-1, with 11 bases lining up with TRBD2. The CDR3 consists of 14 residues. CDR1 and CDR2 from the germline V gene are DFQATT and SNEGSKA (reference sequence). V lost 6 bases, J lost 5 bases, and 6 bases stayed unmatched. In DNA, the CDR3 is TGCAGTGCGCCCGGGACTAGCGGCGACAATGAGCAGTTCTTC. Its protein is CSAPGTSGDNEQFF.

Of note for this clonotype: Just one base apart from a much larger clone, this may be a read error. V and J are TRBV20-1 and TRBJ1-1, with TRBD1 as a possible D gene (5 bases). The CDR3 contains 15 residues. V lost 1 base and J 0 bases, leaving 12 bases between the germline ends. The germline gives CDR1 DFQATT, CDR2 SNEGSKA (reference sequence). In DNA form, the CDR3 reads TGCAGTGCTAGAGCCAGGGCGAACATGAACACTGAAGCTTTCTTT. Translated: CSARARANMNTEAFF.

Remarks on this clonotype: The junction shows a germline mismatch at one end, possibly a read error. The V call is TRBV29-1, the J call TRBJ2-7, with unresolved D. Germline V gives CDR1 SQVTM, CDR2 ANQGSEA. The CDR3 length is 11 residues. CDR3 loop: CSIGRGYEQHF. The CDR3 DNA is TGCAGCATTGGTAGAGGTTACGAGCAGCACTTC.

The CDR3 DNA reads as TGTGCCAGCAAGAGGGACCCCTTGAACACTGAAGCTTTCTTT. Its protein product is CASKRDPLNTEAFF. The gene calls are TRBV12-3 or TRBV12-4 and TRBJ1-1; weak D call: TRBD1 (5 bases). This CDR3 comprises 14 residues. Trimming took off 7 bases at V and 0 bases at J, with 12 bases between the two ends.

Turning to this clonotype: The germline gene is not matched at one end of the junction; a read error may be the cause. The chain combines TRBV4-1 with TRBJ1-1; a weak D match, TRBD1 (5 bases). Germline-derived CDR1 and CDR2 are MGHRA and YSYEKL. This CDR3 comprises 14 residues. DNA of the CDR3: TGCGCCAGTAGCATGGCGGGGCAGGACACTAAAGCTTTCTTT. Translating gives CASSMAGQDTKAFF.

For this clonotype: A much larger clone sits a single nucleotide away, making a read error possible. The chain recombines TRBV6-1 with TRBJ2-1, with D possibly matching TRBD1 (7 bases). The CDR3 is 15 residues long. The germline V gene encodes CDR1 MNHNS and CDR2 SASEGT. Trimming took off 4 bases at V and 7 bases at J, with 17 bases between the two ends. CDR3 DNA: TGTGCCAGCAGTGGCGGGGCAGGGGGAGAGAATGAGCAGTTCTTC. This codes for CASSGGAGGENEQFF.